This TCR beta chain stems from a study of T cells in Graves' hyperthyroidism and ophthalmopathy. Study as a whole: Peripheral blood draws took place at initial diagnosis, ahead of any treatment.

Amplified TCR beta CDR3 regions came from RNA transcripts. With the HTBI primer set, the TCR CDR3 went through a first round of RT-PCR. Each CDR3 protein is one row after TCRdb ran MiXCR on the multiplex PCR reads. The table records roughly 840,000 distinct CDR3 sequences, 38% of them present only once. The germline V gene encodes CDR1 KGHDR and CDR2 SFDVKD. The ends were cut back, 1 base at V and 11 bases at J, with 11 bases in the middle. The CDR3 extends over 13 amino acids. The genes are TRBV24-1 and TRBJ1-5, with D possibly TRBD1 on 5 matching bases. The sequence came from a man aged 18 to 30 with Graves' hyperthyroidism. The sequencing sample was made of blood. CDR3 in amino acids: CATSDFAGKTQHF. DNA for the CDR3: TGTGCCACCAGTGATTTCGCAGGGAAGACCCAGCATTTT.